One and the same sample provided the 30 T cell receptor beta chains below, sequenced in a study of OX40 agonist ivuxolimab in advanced cancers. Only in-frame clones appear in the TCRdb table, and some are missing; sequencing was by immunoSEQ multiplex PCR. The sample consists of more than 20,000 clones, roughly 72% of them appearing once. Sample: CD4+ or CD8+ T cells sorted from blood, taken in a trial of the OX40 agonist ivuxolimab. These receptors were taken from an adult with an advanced solid tumor such as melanoma, head and neck, liver or kidney cancer.

CDR3 bases: TGTGCCAGCAGTTCGCACAGTTATGGCTGGGGAGATACGCAGTATTTT. The encoded protein is CASSSHSYGWGDTQYF. The chain recombines TRBV28 with TRBJ2-3, with no clear D. This CDR3 has 16 residues. Trimming shortened V by 4 bases and J by 5 bases, and 19 bases separated the two germline ends. Germline V lookup: CDR1 MDHEN, CDR2 SYDVKM.

CDR3: CASSFGEYQPQHF. The CDR3 nucleotides read TGTGCCAGCAGCTTTGGGGAATATCAGCCCCAGCATTTT. The chain employs TRBV7-2 and TRBJ1-5, with D hard to call. The CDR3 has 13 residues. Germline V gives CDR1 SGHTA, CDR2 FQGNSA. Trimming stripped 3 bases from V and 5 bases from J, with 8 bases between. The variable domain in full, with the rest retrieved from reference TRBV7-2 and TRBJ1-5, is GAGVSQSPSNKVTEKGKDVELRCDPISGHTALYWYRQSLGQGLEFLIYFQGNSAPDKSGLPSDRFSAERTGGSVSTLTIQRTQQEDSAVYLCASSFGEYQPQHFGDGTRLSIL.

This clone was seen a few times. This sequence joins TRBV7-2 and TRBJ2-5; 11 positions match TRBD2. The germline CDR1 and CDR2 sequences are SGHTA and FQGNSA. This CDR3 contains 14 residues. V lost 10 bases to trimming and J lost 0 bases; unmatched junction nucleotides: 4. The chain's CDR3 is CAIPSGGNQETQYF. CDR3 DNA sequence: TGTGCCATTCCTAGCGGGGGGAACCAAGAGACCCAGTACTTC.

There are a few counts of this clone. This rearrangement joins TRBV19 to TRBJ2-4, with D perhaps TRBD1 (5 bases). Trimming removed 2 bases at V and 8 bases at J, with 22 bases between. CDR3 length equals 17 residues. Germline assignment: CDR1 LNHDA and CDR2 SQIVND (reference sequence). CDR3 sequence reads: CASSIWGSVTSRDIQYF. The DNA of the CDR3 is TGTGCCAGTAGTATATGGGGCAGTGTCACGTCTCGGGACATTCAGTACTTC.

There are a few counts of this clone. The chain uses TRBV7-8 and TRBJ1-2; D is perhaps TRBD1 (5 bases). V dropped 4 bases and J dropped 0 bases, with 15 bases sitting between them. This CDR3 has 16 residues. Germline values: CDR1 SGHVS, CDR2 FQNEAQ. CDR3 in amino acids: CASSSMDTDPNYGYTF. DNA of the CDR3: TGTGCCAGCAGCTCGATGGACACGGACCCTAACTATGGCTACACCTTC.

J is TRBJ1-2 and V is TRBV2; the D gene is possibly TRBD1 (5 bases). The germline gives CDR1 SNHLY, CDR2 FYNNEI. Trimming cost V 2 bases and J 2 bases, with 15 bases left between them. This CDR3 contains 16 residues. DNA of the CDR3: TGTGCCAGCAGTGAAACTCCTGCAGGGTGGAACTATGGCTACACCTTC. This gives the protein CASSETPAGWNYGYTF.

This clone was picked up a small number of times. V gene TRBV7-9 combines with J gene TRBJ2-5, with D perhaps being TRBD1 or TRBD2 (7 bases each). Trimming cost V 0 bases and J 1 base, with 15 bases left between them. CDR3 length: 17 residues. Germline CDR1 is SEHNR and CDR2 is FQNEAQ (reference sequence). This CDR3 is CASSLAGGTATQETQYF. CDR3 DNA sequence: TGTGCCAGCAGCTTAGCGGGAGGGACAGCCACCCAAGAGACCCAGTACTTC.

This chain links TRBV5-1 with TRBJ2-3; tentatively, D is TRBD2 (5 bases). The V end was cut by 4 bases, the J end by 2 bases, with 14 bases between. Per germline, CDR1 SGHRS and CDR2 YFSETQ. This CDR3 spans 15 amino acids. The CDR3 protein is CASSGGLLLTDTQYF. The DNA of the CDR3 is TGCGCCAGCAGCGGTGGACTCCTCCTCACAGATACGCAGTATTTT.

The rearrangement joins TRBV9 to TRBJ2-1, with 11 bases fitting TRBD2. Germline V gene sequence: CDR1 SGDLS, CDR2 YYNGEE. V lost 0 bases, J lost 10 bases, and 6 bases stayed unmatched. The CDR3 contains 15 residues. CDR3 coding DNA: TGTGCCAGCAGCGTAGGCGGTAGCGGGGGGGTCGAGCAGTTCTTC. It encodes CASSVGGSGGVEQFF.

This rearrangement joins TRBV5-6 to TRBJ2-5; D might be TRBD1 (7 bases). The V end was cut by 7 bases, the J end by 6 bases, with 25 bases between. Germline V gene data show CDR1 as SGHDT and CDR2 as YYEEEE. The CDR3 runs to 16 residues. The DNA for the CDR3 is TGTGCCAGCTTCGGAGGGGGCCGAAATCGAGCAAAGACCCAGTACTTC. Translating gives CASFGGGRNRAKTQYF.

The gene calls are TRBV28 and TRBJ1-2; 8 bases fit TRBD1. The CDR3 covers 14 residues. The germline CDR1 and CDR2 sequences are MDHEN and SYDVKM. V shed 4 bases and J 6 bases; nucleotides not matched to a gene: 7. The CDR3 nucleotides read TGTGCCAGCAGTTCTACAGGGGGTAGGCATGGCTACACCTTC. It codes for CASSSTGGRHGYTF.

This clone was seen a single time. J is TRBJ2-5 and V is TRBV19, with 9 bases fitting TRBD2. The J call is in doubt because the DNA end fits TRBJ2-7 better. The CDR3 loop spans 16 amino acids. The germline gives CDR1 LNHDA, CDR2 SQIVND (reference sequence). The CDR3: CASSGKAGGSSYEQYF. The CDR3 DNA reads TGTGCCAGTAGCGGTAAAGCGGGGGGTAGCTCCTACGAGCAGTACTTC.

This clone was observed a handful of times. This rearrangement joins TRBV7-9 to TRBJ2-7; D uncertain. Germline loops: CDR1 SEHNR, CDR2 FQNEAQ (reference sequence). V dropped 4 bases and J dropped 7 bases, with 8 bases sitting between them. The CDR3 contains 11 residues. In DNA, the CDR3 is TGTGCCAGCAGCTCCTTCCTGGAGCAGTACTTC. Protein sequence: CASSSFLEQYF.

The rearrangement links TRBV25-1 to TRBJ2-6; D could derive from TRBD1 or TRBD2 (5 bases each). CDR1 and CDR2 (germline): MGHDK, SYGVNS. The length of the CDR3 is 17 residues. V was trimmed by 7 bases and J by 3 bases, leaving 19 bases between them. CDR3 sequence reads: CASTYRDGRSGANVLTF. The CDR3 DNA sequence: TGTGCCAGCACTTACCGGGACGGCAGAAGTGGGGCCAACGTCCTGACTTTC.

The gene calls are TRBV5-6 and TRBJ2-4; TRBD1 aligns across 10 bases. The V and J ends lost 8 bases and 1 base, in that order; junction bases with no gene match: 12. CDR1 is SGHDT and CDR2 is YYEEEE in the germline V gene. The CDR3 covers 17 residues. The CDR3 spells CASSDRGARGAKNIQYF. The CDR3 DNA sequence: TGTGCCAGTTCGGACAGGGGGGCGCGTGGGGCCAAAAACATTCAGTACTTC.

The chain recombines TRBV6-6 with TRBJ1-1, with no clear D. This CDR3 spans 12 amino acids. The V and J ends lost 6 bases and 0 bases respectively, with 5 bases between them. Per germline, CDR1 MNHNY and CDR2 SVGAGI (reference sequence). This CDR3 is CASSRLNTEAFF. The CDR3 coding sequence is TGTGCCAGCAGCAGACTGAACACTGAAGCTTTCTTT.

The rearrangement joins TRBV6-6 to TRBJ2-7, with no clear D. Per germline, CDR1 MNHNY and CDR2 SVGAGI (reference sequence). The germline V and J ends were trimmed by 2 bases and 2 bases, with 10 bases remaining between them. The CDR3 has 14 amino acids. The CDR3 DNA reads as TGTGCCAGCAGTTACGGGTCGGTGACCTACGAGCAGTACTTC. It is translated as CASSYGSVTYEQYF.

This rearrangement joins TRBV6-5 to TRBJ2-2; no definite D call. Trimming took off 4 bases at V and 7 bases at J, with 13 bases between the two ends. Germline loops: CDR1 MNHEY, CDR2 SVGAGI. The CDR3 has 14 residues. The CDR3 DNA reads TGTGCCAGCAGTTTTTTCCTAAACCTCGGGGAGCTGTTTTTT. It codes for CASSFFLNLGELFF.

The rearrangement links TRBV9 to TRBJ2-7; 9 bases map to TRBD1. CDR3 length equals 17 residues. Per the germline V gene, CDR1 is SGDLS and CDR2 is YYNGEE. The V gene end was trimmed by 4 bases and the J gene end by 5 bases; junction bases not matched to a gene: 16. The CDR3 loop is CASSPSLDRGFGHEQYF. In DNA, the CDR3 is TGTGCCAGCAGCCCCAGCCTGGACAGGGGATTTGGTCACGAGCAGTACTTC.

This clone is categorized as medium-sized. V is TRBV5-1 and J is TRBJ2-2, with 9 nucleotides matching TRBD1. This CDR3 region has 16 residues. Germline V gene data show CDR1 as SGHRS and CDR2 as YFSETQ. V was pared by 4 bases and J by 4 bases, with 8 bases of the junction left unmatched. Here the CDR3 DNA reads TGCGCCAGCAGCCTTTACCGGGACAGGGTCACCGGGGAGCTGTTTTTT. It encodes CASSLYRDRVTGELFF.

The chain links TRBV7-8 to TRBJ2-1, with a tentative D call TRBD2 (7 bases). Per germline, CDR1 SGHVS and CDR2 FQNEAQ. Trimming cost V 3 bases and J 5 bases, with 14 bases left between them. This CDR3 comprises 15 residues. The CDR3 DNA is TGTGCCAGCAGCTTCTGGCGGGGGCCCGACAATGAGCAGTTCTTC. Translation gives CASSFWRGPDNEQFF.

This clone was seen just once. This chain connects TRBV29-1 to TRBJ1-3; D is possibly TRBD1 (5 bases). CDR1 is SQVTM and CDR2 is ANQGSEA in the germline V gene. This CDR3 has 12 amino acids. Trimming shortened V by 5 bases and J by 5 bases, and 10 bases separated the two germline ends. Here the CDR3 DNA reads TGCAGCGTTCTGACAGTTAGAAACACCATATATTTT. As protein: CSVLTVRNTIYF.

The V and J genes are TRBV28 and TRBJ2-1, with D unresolved. This CDR3 has 18 residues. CDR1 and CDR2 (germline): MDHEN, SYDVKM. The V gene lost 6 bases and the J gene lost 0 bases, with 21 bases spanning the gap. The CDR3, as DNA: TGTGCCAGCAGCCCTTCGCCCCTTGACTTGAGCTCCTACAATGAGCAGTTCTTC. It is translated as CASSPSPLDLSSYNEQFF.

This chain's CDR3 is CASSQGSAEAFF. The CDR3 DNA reads as TGTGCCAGCTCTCAGGGATCCGCTGAAGCTTTCTTT. The rearrangement links TRBV18 to TRBJ1-1; D possibly corresponds to TRBD1 (5 bases). V was trimmed by 6 bases and J by 6 bases, leaving 11 bases between them. Germline loops: CDR1 KGHSH, CDR2 LQKENI. There are 12 residues in the CDR3.

This clone has more than one count but fewer than ten. This chain uses TRBV5-6 with TRBJ2-7; D gene unclear. The CDR3 contains 14 residues. Trimming took off 0 bases at V and 3 bases at J, with 10 bases between the two ends. CDR1 is SGHDT and CDR2 is YYEEEE in the germline V gene. In DNA form, the CDR3 reads TGTGCCAGCAGCTTGGGTGCGTCCGTCTACGAGCAGTACTTC. The encoded protein is CASSLGASVYEQYF.

The rearrangement links TRBV7-9 to TRBJ2-7; possibly TRBD1 for D (7 bases). V was shortened by 4 bases and J by 3 bases, with 16 bases between the two germline ends. The CDR3 has 15 amino acids. CDR1 is SEHNR, CDR2 FQNEAQ, per germline (reference sequence). CDR3 DNA sequence: TGTGCCAGCAGCTCCGACAGGGCGGGGCTCTACGAGCAGTACTTC. Its translation is CASSSDRAGLYEQYF.

V gene TRBV6-6 combines with J gene TRBJ1-6; D gene ambiguous. The CDR3 has 13 amino acids. CDR1 is MNHNY, CDR2 SVGAGI, per germline (reference sequence). Trimming left V 5 bases short and J 9 bases short, with 11 bases between. CDR3 sequence reads: CASSPPGISPLHF. The CDR3 DNA reads TGTGCCAGCAGTCCCCCTGGGATTTCACCCCTCCACTTT.

The chain recombines TRBV7-9 with TRBJ2-7; D perhaps matches TRBD1 (5 bases). The CDR3 has 14 residues. Trimming took off 5 bases at V and 0 bases at J, with 11 bases between the two ends. Germline V gene sequence: CDR1 SEHNR, CDR2 FQNEAQ (reference sequence). CDR3 in amino acids: CASSVGALSYEQYF. CDR3 in DNA: TGTGCCAGCAGCGTTGGGGCCCTCTCCTACGAGCAGTACTTC.

This chain joins TRBV7-8 and TRBJ1-5, with 8 bases identical to TRBD1. The CDR3 has 17 residues. Germline CDR1 is SGHVS and CDR2 is FQNEAQ. After removal of 4 bases from V and 0 bases from J, the junction contained 8 bases not matched to a gene. CDR3 DNA: TGTGCCAGCAGCTCGACGACAGGGGACAATAGCAATCAGCCCCAGCATTTT. The encoded protein is CASSSTTGDNSNQPQHF.

The V and J genes are TRBV7-2 and TRBJ2-7, with a weak D call TRBD2 (5 bases). This CDR3 has 16 amino acids. Germline V gene data show CDR1 as SGHTA and CDR2 as FQGNSA. The ends were cut back, 3 bases at V and 0 bases at J, with 15 bases in the middle. CDR3 sequence reads: CASSFGSAVNSYEQYF. CDR3 bases: TGTGCCAGCAGCTTTGGGTCAGCGGTAAACTCCTACGAGCAGTACTTC.